Described below is a single TCR beta chain sequence and its context. Its antigen is not identified. Generated by immunoSEQ multiplex PCR, the TCRdb table keeps only in-frame clones and is missing some. The sample records 84,000 or so clones, over 70% being singletons. This sample stems from a study of T cell responses to AZD1222 COVID-19 vaccine. Germline CDR1 SGHRS, CDR2 YFSETQ. This CDR3 comprises 15 residues. V lost 4 bases to trimming and J lost 3 bases; unmatched junction nucleotides: 2. General study findings and limits: Vaccination with two AZD1222 doses was followed by a rise in Spike-specific TCR breadth and depth. Donors were mostly white British, more females; clonal diversity possibly underestimated.

Sequences were derived from peripheral blood, sampled on day 0 of AZD1222 vaccination. The TCR was taken from an adult in good health. The chain links TRBV5-1 to TRBJ1-4, with TRBD1 matching over 11 bases. The CDR3 bases are TGCGCCAGCAGCGGACAGGGGGCTCCTAATGAAAAACTGTTTTTT. Translation: CASSGQGAPNEKLFF.